Given below is one T cell receptor beta chain in context. This record comes from a study of cytomegalovirus exposure and HLA in healthy donors. PCR involved 60 Vbeta and 13 Jbeta primers. The assay was immunoSEQ multiplex PCR, and TCRdb's table has in-frame clones only and misses some. Among under 250,000 clones listed, 82% were seen once. In germline, CDR1 is SGHVS, CDR2 FQNEAQ. The CDR3 is made up of 13 amino acids. The germline V and J ends were trimmed by 5 bases and 6 bases, with 11 bases remaining between them. The sequence came from a middle-aged woman in good health and CMV-seronegative. V is TRBV7-8 and J is TRBJ2-1; D remains ambiguous. The specimen sequenced was PBMCs. This CDR3 is CASSPGWVNEQFF. Here the CDR3 DNA reads TGTGCCAGCAGCCCCGGGTGGGTCAATGAGCAGTTCTTC.